This passage covers 15 T cell receptor beta chains from one sample sequenced in a study of T cell repertoires in cytomegalovirus infection. MiXCR, run by TCRdb on the reads, gives a single entry per CDR3 protein. In the table there are around 120,000 distinct CDR3 sequences, about 10% of which are singletons. Sample: PBMCs. The receptor set was obtained from a human donor in good health (CMV status not recorded). Some clones in this sample may be carry-over from other donors' samples.

This chain links TRBV20-1 with TRBJ1-6; D is unresolved. The CDR3 covers 14 residues. With 0 bases removed from V and 9 bases from J, the gap between germline ends came to 12 bases. Germline CDR1 reads DFQATT; CDR2 reads SNEGSKA (reference sequence). This CDR3 is CSARDRRAGSPLHF. DNA for the CDR3: TGCAGTGCTAGAGATCGACGGGCCGGTTCACCCCTCCACTTT.

V is TRBV5-1 and J is TRBJ2-3; maybe TRBD2 (5 bases). V lost 0 bases and J lost 0, with 14 bases in between. The CDR3 totals 17 residues. Germline assignment: CDR1 SGHRS and CDR2 YFSETQ. DNA of the CDR3: TGCGCCAGCAGCTTGGGCCTACTAGGTCAAAGCACAGATACGCAGTATTTT. Its protein product is CASSLGLLGQSTDTQYF.

This clonotype was seen at least ten times. At one end, the junction sequence differs from germline, possibly due to a read error. The rearrangement uses TRBV7-8 and TRBJ2-2, with D hard to call. From germline, CDR1 is SGHVS and CDR2 FQNEAQ. This CDR3 has 13 residues. CDR3 sequence reads: CASSVAGAGELFF. CDR3 DNA: TGTGCCAGCAGCGTAGCCGGTGCCGGGGAGCTGTTTTTT.

The chain combines TRBV19 with TRBJ2-1; 7 bases map to TRBD2. CDR1 and CDR2 from the germline V gene are LNHDA and SQIVND (reference sequence). V was clipped by 9 bases and J by 4 bases; unmatched bases: 6. There are 13 residues in the CDR3. Here the CDR3 reads CASAGTTYNEQFF. CDR3 nucleotides: TGTGCCAGCGCCGGGACTACTTACAATGAGCAGTTCTTC.

This clonotype appeared many times. The genes are TRBV28 and TRBJ2-7, with 13 bases lining up with TRBD2. The CDR3 consists of 15 residues. J gave up 4 bases and V 4 bases, and 4 bases lay outside the gene matches. Germline CDR1 and CDR2: MDHEN and SYDVKM. The CDR3 loop is CASSSGLAGNYEQYF. The CDR3 nucleotides are TGTGCCAGCAGTTCGGGACTAGCGGGGAATTACGAGCAGTACTTC.

This clonotype came up many times. The rearrangement joins TRBV7-6 to TRBJ1-4; D possibly corresponds to TRBD1 (6 bases). Germline CDR1 is SGHVS and CDR2 is FNYEAQ. The CDR3 contains 14 residues. The ends were cut back, 2 bases at V and 5 bases at J, with 9 bases in the middle. CDR3 in DNA: TGTGCCAGCAGCTTAAAGAGGGGGAATGAAAAACTGTTTTTT. Its protein is CASSLKRGNEKLFF.

This clonotype has at least ten counts. The rearrangement uses TRBV12-3 or TRBV12-4 and TRBJ2-3, with 9 bases identical to TRBD1. Trimming cost V 6 bases and J 4 bases; bases outside gene matches: 8. This CDR3 spans 15 amino acids. CDR3 nucleotide sequence: TGTGCCAGCAGGAAGGGACAGGGTGGCCCAGATACGCAGTATTTT. It is translated as CASRKGQGGPDTQYF.

The J gene is TRBJ2-7, the V gene TRBV29-1, with 7 bases lining up with TRBD2. V trimming: 3 bases; J trimming: 2 bases; junction bases outside the gene matches: 10. Germline values: CDR1 SQVTM, CDR2 ANQGSEA. This CDR3 has 15 amino acids. The CDR3 loop reads CSVDLGEGIAYEQYF. DNA for the CDR3: TGCAGCGTTGATTTGGGGGAGGGGATCGCCTACGAGCAGTACTTC.

The table lists this clonotype with many counts. The J gene is TRBJ1-6, the V gene TRBV7-2; tentative D call: TRBD1 (6 bases). Trimming removed 4 bases from V and 10 bases from J, with 17 bases in between. Germline-derived CDR1 and CDR2 are SGHTA and FQGNSA. The CDR3 loop spans 15 amino acids. The CDR3 protein is CASSSQQGRGSPLHF. CDR3 sequence (DNA): TGTGCCAGCAGCTCCCAACAGGGTCGAGGATCACCCCTCCACTTT.

This clonotype has ten or more counts. V gene TRBV27 combines with J gene TRBJ1-2; D is possibly TRBD1 (6 bases). This CDR3 is built from 13 residues. The germline gives CDR1 MNHEY, CDR2 SMNVEV (reference sequence). Trimming shortened V by 5 bases and J by 3 bases, and 10 bases separated the two germline ends. The CDR3 sequence: CASSGQRHYGYTF. The CDR3 DNA is TGTGCCAGCAGTGGACAGCGACACTATGGCTACACCTTC.

The rearrangement uses TRBV10-2 and TRBJ1-5; no clear D gene. Trimming removed 4 bases at V and 7 bases at J, with 11 bases between. This CDR3 has 13 residues. Germline V gene sequence: CDR1 WSHSY, CDR2 SAAADI. DNA of the CDR3: TGCGCCAGCAGTGGCGCTGGAGGACAGCCCCAGCATTTT. It yields the protein CASSGAGGQPQHF.

This clonotype appeared a few times. The rearrangement joins TRBV7-9 to TRBJ1-1; TRBD1 agrees at 11 bases. V was clipped by 2 bases and J by 5 bases; unmatched bases: 4. The CDR3 totals 15 residues. The germline V gene encodes CDR1 SEHNR and CDR2 FQNEAQ (reference sequence). CDR3 region: CASSLTDRGRTEAFF. CDR3 sequence (DNA): TGTGCCAGCAGCTTAACGGACAGGGGGCGTACTGAAGCTTTCTTT.

Ten or more counts support this clonotype. The chain carries TRBV14 and TRBJ1-3; D remains unclear. The CDR3 consists of 10 residues. CDR1 SGHDN and CDR2 FVKESK come from the germline V gene. V lost 8 bases to trimming and J lost 9 bases, with 8 bases between them. CDR3 protein: CASGMTTIYF. The CDR3 nucleotides read TGTGCCAGCGGCATGACCACCATATATTTT.

There are many counts of this clonotype. This chain links TRBV6-6 with TRBJ2-1; TRBD2 aligns across 7 bases. Germline CDR1 and CDR2: MNHNY and SVGAGI (reference sequence). The CDR3 consists of 14 residues. The junction had 8 bases not matched to a gene; V was cut back by 4 bases and J by 8 bases. The CDR3: CASSFSGTIDEQFF. CDR3 in DNA: TGTGCCAGCAGTTTCTCCGGGACTATAGATGAGCAGTTCTTC.

This clonotype was seen ten or more times. This chain links TRBV12-3 or TRBV12-4 with TRBJ2-4; perhaps TRBD2 as D (6 bases). The CDR3 is 15 residues long. The germline V and J ends were trimmed by 5 bases and 3 bases, with 14 bases remaining between them. Here the CDR3 DNA reads TGTGCCAGCAGTCACACCGGGACTTACAAAAACATTCAGTACTTC. The encoded protein is CASSHTGTYKNIQYF.